This TCR beta chain comes out of a study of regulatory T cells in long-lasting Graves disease. Study-level findings and limits: Having only a small sample size may have limited accuracy. Favored gene segments in persistent disease were TRBV28, TRBJ1-2 and TRBJ2-5.

To make TCR beta libraries, researchers used iRepertoire HTBI primers and Arm-PCR of CDR3 regions. In the authors' workflow: Identification of gene segments yielded some 61 TRBV and around 13 TRBJ across samples. Each CDR3 protein is one row after TCRdb ran MiXCR on the multiplex PCR reads. TCRdb assigned the V and J calls; the authors' analysis was not used. The data show some 370,000 distinct CDR3 sequences, with about 23% seen just once and approximately 30% held by the top ten. On this clonotype itself: The antigen remains undetermined.

Noted time point: persistent/refractory GD, antithyroid drugs over 5 years with positive TRAb. PBMCs were the source of the RNA used for TCR sequencing. Graves' disease diagnoses followed American Thyroid Association guidelines. Germline V gene lookup returns CDR1 SEHNR and CDR2 FQNEAQ (reference sequence). This CDR3 is built from 13 residues. V was pared by 5 bases and J by 9 bases, with 13 bases between. The specimen comprised peripheral blood mononuclear cells (PBMCs), sampled when the disease was refractory, from a patient treated with antithyroid drugs. This chain connects TRBV7-9 to TRBJ2-2; no firm D call. The TCR sequence derives from a woman aged 40 to 50 with Graves disease. CDR3 protein: CASSHQYRRELFF. CDR3 sequence (DNA): TGTGCCAGCAGCCATCAATACCGGAGGGAGCTGTTTTTT.